This TCR beta chain appears in the sequencing data of a study of cytomegalovirus exposure and HLA in healthy donors (dated by TCRdb to the late 2010s). For context, the study as a whole: An earlier analysis of 587 of the donors reported approximately 280 Gb of sequence data and some 110 million unique TCR beta sequences obtained from about 180 million T cells. Besides the first cohort of roughly 660 subjects, a separate validation cohort made up of 95 to 150 different subjects was used. The number of donors typed differed by locus, with roughly 629-640 for A, B, C, DRB1 and DQB1, more than 500 for DQA1, over 600 for DPA1, and approximately 470 for DPB1. Among about 410 genotyped donors of the cohort, an average of approximately 200,000 unique TCR beta nucleotide sequences was sequenced per donor, of which about 19% were non-productive. All discovery cohort repertoires had been generated on a single sequencing platform. Donor age, sex, ethnicity and CMV serostatus were compiled together with the repertoire data. Around 330 gigabases of sequencing data and about 92 million unique TCR sequences made up an early release that covered nearly 650 HLA-typed donors. To decide whether each TCR beta V gene segment behaved as functional or pseudogenic, an earlier analysis of approximately 590 of the donors relied on high-throughput TCR beta sequencing. The study aimed to test whether cataloging public T cell receptors could reveal signatures of past pathogen exposure. In a later analysis, previously published TCR beta repertoires from some 640 donors were re-analyzed and high-resolution HLA genotyping was added so that TCR occurrence patterns could be studied. The genetic ancestry cluster associated with self-reported Caucasian donors included 81% of the roughly 400 genotyped donors. In a later genetic analysis, genome-wide SNP genotypes for about three fifths of the 666 donors were used, and that subset was treated as a discovery cohort. HLA typing covered class I and class II loci at four-digit resolution. The study combined high-throughput TCR immunosequencing, statistical association of individual TCRs with disease status, and machine learning to predict cytomegalovirus infection status. Using immunosequencing, the study profiled T cell repertoires from around 680 subjects and related those repertoires to cytomegalovirus serostatus. A handful of DR-DQ haplotypes were handled as single units for association and clustering because linkage in the cohort was strong. In the later analysis, no new phenotypic data were used to find candidate immune exposures; instead, reliance was placed on TCR beta sequences and their occurrence across donors. Beyond this particular receptor, the publication reports: Broadly in line with IMGT annotations, most TCR beta V segments showed up in productive rearrangements about 87% or about 30% of the time in an earlier analysis of 587 of the donors. Because counts were too low, approximately 18 rarely observed V segments, including chromosome 9 orphons, were excluded from the earlier analysis of 500 to 700 of the donors. In the study, around 150 TCR beta chains were listed as associated with cytomegalovirus. Sequencing depth was assumed to be roughly uniform across donors in the presence/absence analyses, though that assumption may not hold. An association between a missense DCLRE1C variant and V-gene and J-gene trimming of TCR beta chains was found in a later genetic analysis and replicated in an independent cohort. The 87-base-pair reads could not distinguish some IMGT-functional V segments, including TRBV6-2 and TRBV6-3, so those segments were excluded. A further reported finding was that TCR beta sequences accurately predicted the HLA-A and HLA-B alleles for most subjects in the first cohort. Strong co-occurrence of HLA alleles, especially DR and DQ, made assigning TCR associations to individual alleles difficult. According to the authors, the approach could potentially be generalized to other disease states and immunological phenotypes. A group of highly shared sequence variants was considered likely to be a technical artifact of the sequencing pipeline. At a false discovery rate of 0.05, a later analysis linked 16,000 or so TCR beta sequences to specific HLA alleles. In both the original and validation cohorts, the classifier was reported to diagnose cytomegalovirus status with high specificity and sensitivity. HLA typing was unavailable for some donors at each locus, so association tests used only the typed subset. In a later analysis, HLA-associated TCR beta chains were found to be more clonally expanded and to have lower generation probabilities than equally common non-associated chains. In vitro tests confirmed that three of the cytomegalovirus-associated TCR beta chains recognize cytomegalovirus antigens. Immune exposure information for the cohort was limited to CMV serostatus. According to a later genetic analysis, donors in an Asian-associated ancestry cluster had fewer N-insertions in productive TCRs than the roughly 670-donor mean. Most TCR sequences were observed very rarely across donors, whereas some public TCRs were present in many individuals. A later analysis found that most CMV-associated TCR beta chains appeared HLA-restricted, with HLA associations seemingly driven largely by CMV exposure. In a later analysis, several top co-occurrence clusters were reported to appear linked to parvovirus B19, influenza, CMV and Epstein-Barr virus. Correlated functional status among segregating V segments might be attributable to linkage disequilibrium, but an unknown experimental factor could not be ruled out. In a later analysis, the rate of TCR association differed among HLA loci, with DRB1 alleles having the most associated TCRs and HLA-C alleles having the fewest. This cohort had only TCR beta chains sequenced, and the lack of alpha or paired-chain data limited which features could be detected.

The receptor library was made with the immunoSEQ multiplex PCR assay. For the multiplex PCR, a mixture combining 60 forward primers for TCR Vbeta segments and 13 reverse primers for TCR Jbeta segments was used. The CDR3 region of rearranged TCR beta genes was amplified from genomic DNA by a multiplex PCR assay. Amplified TCR beta libraries were sequenced as 87-base-pair reads on the Illumina HiSeq System. On the study's bioinformatics: Across the 670 or so repertoires, a later analysis counted 80 million or so unique TCR beta chains, approximately 10 million of which were shared by at least two donors. A nearest-neighbor algorithm error-corrected the raw reads and collapsed the reads into unique sequences, merging closely related sequences to remove PCR and sequencing errors. To assign V, D and J gene segments, CDR3 sequences were aligned to IMGT reference sequences. For a sequence to be retained, at least a six-nucleotide match to both a V gene segment and a J gene segment was required. Rearrangements were called productive when the CDR3 lacked stop codons and stayed in frame with V and J; all others were non-productive. Following IMGT convention, CDR3 was defined as the stretch from the second conserved V-encoded cysteine up to the conserved J-encoded phenylalanine. The earlier analysis of some 580 of the donors excluded any sequence lacking an unambiguous match to a single V gene segment. An earlier analysis of about 600 of the donors called V segments functional above 56.7% productive rearrangements and segregating when the between-donor standard deviation exceeded 5%. A statistical classification framework was built for diagnosing cytomegalovirus status from the catalog of TCR beta chain sequences. In a later analysis, TCR nucleotide sequences were compared against IMGT/GENE-DB human TR gene sequences so that V and J genes could be assigned. A later analysis assigned CDR3 sequences and most-parsimonious VDJ recombination scenarios with the TCRdist pipeline. A later analysis defined each TCR beta chain by its CDR3 amino acid sequence plus V-gene family, and excluded reads lacking a unique V-gene family. A later analysis removed roughly 590 highly shared, low-generation-probability nucleotide sequences to deal with suspected cross-contamination and a sequencing artifact. For each public chain, a later analysis derived a clonal expansion index from normalized ranks of inferred template counts within each repertoire. Generation probabilities in a later analysis came from a VDJ recombination model fitted to out-of-frame rearrangements, and those results were checked against IGoR. Hypergeometric tests were used in a later analysis to score TCR-TCR, TCR-HLA and TCR-CMV co-occurrence, with a repertoire-size bias correction applied to the TCR pairs. False discovery rates were estimated in a later analysis by permuting HLA or CMV assignments 20 times. In a later analysis, co-occurring TCRs were grouped using DBSCAN, and TCRdist sequence similarity was added for clustering within HLA-allele-positive subsets. Co-occurrence clustering excluded repertoires with fewer than 30,000 or more than 120,000 public chains, plus five with anomalous nucleotide sharing. TCRdb retrieved this table from immuneACCESS and kept in-frame rearrangements only. Not all clones are present; in checked studies, unresolved V genes account for under half, and no reason is known for the remainder. V and J calls plus clone size are reproduced from that table; the DNA served to infer D and trimming. The sample profile shows some 98,000 clones; about 80% of them were found once. The ten largest clonotypes hold approximately 10% of the sample.

The cohort comprised approximately 700 healthy bone marrow donors. Cohort members were all nominally healthy when sampled, although unrecorded immune exposures were likely present. Of the 670 or so cohort members, roughly 300 had positive CMV serostatus and 350 to 450 had negative CMV serostatus, and CMV serostatus was not recorded for the donor. Every donor gave a peripheral blood sample, and the peripheral blood mononuclear cells from that sample were used for TCR beta sequencing. Genomic DNA was extracted from the blood cell samples with the Qiagen DNeasy Blood Extraction Kit. A word on this clone: Its antigen is currently not known. No base-level quality is on record; no much larger clone is a single base apart.

Between the V and J ends, shortened by 2 bases and 4 bases respectively, the junction contains 7 bases. From its cysteine to its phenylalanine, the CDR3 spans 13 amino acids. Only the CDR3 region is kept as DNA, spanning 39 bases read in frame from base 1. CDR1 is given as SGHAT and CDR2 as FQNNGV, both from the germline V gene. Recombination joined TRBV11-2 with TRBJ2-3, with no confident D gene call. Sample: PBMCs. This TCR derives from a human donor in good health. The CDR3 protein: CASSLTLADTQYF. The DNA is TGTGCCAGCAGCTTAACTCTGGCAGATACGCAGTATTTT.